The 8 T cell receptor beta chains below were found in one sample sequenced in a study of identical twins. Using its own MiXCR run on the 5' RACE reads, TCRdb lists one record per CDR3 protein. The profile covers 600,000 to 850,000 distinct CDR3 sequences, with roughly 18% appearing a single time and around 12% taken by the ten largest. These records were also assigned to another study, of T cells expressing NK-cell markers.

The specimen was PBMCs. All receptors come from a young woman in good health.

The V call is TRBV6-1, the J call TRBJ1-1; a possible D gene is TRBD1 (5 bases). CDR3 length: 15 amino acids. CDR1 and CDR2 (germline): MNHNS, SASEGT. The germline V and J ends were trimmed by 2 bases and 5 bases, with 15 bases remaining between them. CDR3: CASSELMGLGTEAFF. The CDR3 region has the DNA TGTGCCAGCAGTGAATTGATGGGGCTCGGGACTGAAGCTTTCTTT.

This sequence joins TRBV7-9 and TRBJ2-1; D gene uncertain. This CDR3 has 17 amino acids. Trimming cost V 4 bases and J 10 bases, with 26 bases left between them. The germline CDR1 and CDR2 sequences are SEHNR and FQNEAQ (reference sequence). CDR3 DNA: TGTGCCAGCAGCTCCGCCTTGGGTGGGGTAAGCTCCGCGGAGCAGTTCTTC. This encodes CASSSALGGVSSAEQFF. Together with reference TRBV7-9 and TRBJ2-1, the CDR3 gives the full variable domain: DTGVSQNPRHKITKRGQNVTFRCDPISEHNRLYWYRQTLGQGPEFLTYFQNEAQLEKSRLLSDRFSAERPKGSFSTLEIQRTEQGDSAMYLCASSSALGGVSSAEQFFGPGTRLTVL.

This clonotype appeared many times. V is TRBV7-2 and J is TRBJ2-7; unclear D gene. Germline V gene sequence: CDR1 SGHTA, CDR2 FQGNSA. Trimming pared 0 bases from V and 0 bases from J, leaving 3 bases between. The CDR3 extends over 13 amino acids. The CDR3 loop is CASSLAHSYEQYF. The DNA of the CDR3 is TGTGCCAGCAGCTTAGCCCACTCCTACGAGCAGTACTTC. The whole variable domain, filled in from reference TRBV7-2 and TRBJ2-7, reads GAGVSQSPSNKVTEKGKDVELRCDPISGHTALYWYRQSLGQGLEFLIYFQGNSAPDKSGLPSDRFSAERTGGSVSTLTIQRTQQEDSAVYLCASSLAHSYEQYFGPGTRLTVT.

The chain uses TRBV10-3 and TRBJ1-2; tentative D call: TRBD1 (5 bases). Germline CDR1 reads ENHRY; CDR2 reads SYGVKD. The CDR3 sequence is 13 residues long. Between the trimmed V and J ends, which lost 3 bases and 2 bases, there was a span of 7 bases. Written as DNA, the CDR3 is TGTGCCATCAGTGATAAGGGGAACTATGGCTACACCTTC. This translates into CAISDKGNYGYTF.

This chain connects TRBV10-3 to TRBJ2-5, with D possibly called TRBD1 or TRBD2 (6 bases each). The CDR3 contains 15 residues. The V and J ends lost 0 bases and 4 bases respectively, with 12 bases between them. Germline values: CDR1 ENHRY, CDR2 SYGVKD. CDR3 DNA sequence: TGTGCCATCAGTGAGTCTGGGGGGCGAGGAGAGACCCAGTACTTC. Protein product: CAISESGGRGETQYF.

The V call is TRBV24-1, the J call TRBJ2-2; tentatively, D is TRBD1 (6 bases). The germline V gene encodes CDR1 KGHDR and CDR2 SFDVKD. There are 16 residues in the CDR3. V was pared by 3 bases and J by 7 bases, with 17 bases between. In DNA form, the CDR3 reads TGTGCCACCAGTGATAGTATGGGGGCGCGTGGCGGGGAGCTGTTTTTT. Amino acid sequence: CATSDSMGARGGELFF.

The chain joins TRBV10-3 to TRBJ2-1; D not resolved. V lost 0 bases to trimming and J lost 9 bases, with 12 bases between them. The CDR3 is 14 amino acids. From germline, CDR1 is ENHRY and CDR2 SYGVKD. As DNA, the CDR3 is TGTGCCATCAGTGAGTCTACAGAGCGCACTGAGCAGTTCTTC. It specifies CAISESTERTEQFF.

The gene calls are TRBV6-5 and TRBJ1-2, with D perhaps TRBD1 (6 bases). The CDR3 has 14 amino acids. Germline V gives CDR1 MNHEY, CDR2 SVGAGI. V shed 4 bases and J shed 7 bases, with 16 bases lying between them. The DNA for the CDR3 is TGTGCCAGCAGTTCCCGCTACAGGGCTGGTGGCTACACCTTC. It codes for CASSSRYRAGGYTF.